What follows describes a single TCR beta chain. V gave up 3 bases and J gave up 1 base; unmatched junction bases: 8. The CDR3 has 16 amino acids. Germline-derived CDR1 and CDR2 are KGHSH and LQKENI. The repertoire was sequenced with immunoSEQ multiplex PCR; TCRdb's copy has only in-frame clones and lacks some. Of fewer than 600,000 clones in the sample, approximately 71% were seen once. The sample belongs to a study of shared clonotypes between healthy human individuals. The TCR sequence derives from a woman between 35 and 50 years old in good health. Some clones in this sample may be carry-over from other donors' samples. The chain combines TRBV18 with TRBJ1-1, with TRBD1 identical over 7 bases. Sequencing was carried out using PBMCs. CDR3 region: CASSPRGGNWNTEAFF. CDR3 DNA: TGTGCCAGCTCACCCAGGGGGGGGAATTGGAACACTGAAGCTTTCTTT.